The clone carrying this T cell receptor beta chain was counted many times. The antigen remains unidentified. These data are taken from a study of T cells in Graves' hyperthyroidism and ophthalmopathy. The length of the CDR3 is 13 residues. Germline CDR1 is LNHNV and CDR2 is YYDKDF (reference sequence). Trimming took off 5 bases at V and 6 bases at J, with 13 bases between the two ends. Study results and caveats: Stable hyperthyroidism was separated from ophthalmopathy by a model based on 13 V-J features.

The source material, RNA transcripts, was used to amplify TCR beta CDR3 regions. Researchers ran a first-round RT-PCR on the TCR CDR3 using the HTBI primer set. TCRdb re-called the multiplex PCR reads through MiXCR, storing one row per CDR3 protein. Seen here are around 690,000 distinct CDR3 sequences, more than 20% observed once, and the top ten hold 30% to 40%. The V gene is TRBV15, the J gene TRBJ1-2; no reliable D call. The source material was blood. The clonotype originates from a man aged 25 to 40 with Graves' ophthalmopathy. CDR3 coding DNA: TGTGCCACCAGCGACCGGACGATCAATGGCTACACCTTC. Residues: CATSDRTINGYTF.